This is a list of T cell receptor beta chains from one sample in a study of blood T cell repertoires in COVID-19. Using immunoSEQ multiplex PCR, the repertoire was profiled, and TCRdb retains in-frame clones only, with some absent. This table has roughly 280,000 clones, about 88% appearing once. The sequenced sample was PBMCs or T cells enriched from blood (not recorded which). These receptors were obtained from a woman between 45 and 60 years old who had recovered from COVID-19. Each CDR3 is given with its conserved first and last residue. A D gene is named only where the DNA matches it firmly. Clone size appears in some rows only: once, few, many, or a class for an expanded clone.

>TRBV4-3|TRBJ2-7|once|.
CASSQDPPGASYEQYF
TGCGCCAGCAGCCAAGATCCCCCGGGAGCGTCCTACGAGCAGTACTTC
>TRBV12-3/TRBV12-4|TRBJ2-7|.|.
CASSLTRYEQYF
TGTGCCAGCAGTTTAACTAGATACGAGCAGTACTTC
>TRBV5-4|TRBJ1-1|.|TRBD1
CASSSGTGGTEAFF
TGTGCCAGCAGTTCCGGGACAGGGGGCACTGAAGCTTTCTTT
>TRBV5-4|TRBJ1-2|.|.
CASTAGSGGGYTF
TGTGCCAGCACCGCCGGATCAGGTGGTGGCTACACCTTC
>TRBV2|TRBJ2-1|.|.
CASRLGNNEQFF
TGTGCCAGTCGACTAGGGAACAATGAGCAGTTCTTC
>TRBV7-3|TRBJ1-1|.|.
CASSWTGVTEAFF
TGTGCCAGCAGCTGGACGGGGGTCACTGAAGCTTTCTTT
>TRBV7-9|TRBJ1-4|once|.
CASSQPRGTHEKLFF
TGTGCCAGCAGTCAACCCAGGGGTACACATGAAAAACTGTTTTTT
>TRBV13|TRBJ2-4|.|TRBD1
CASSWGQGGKNIQYF
TGTGCCAGCAGCTGGGGACAGGGGGGCAAAAACATTCAGTACTTC
>TRBV30|TRBJ2-6|once|TRBD1
CAWRAGGISGANVLTF
TGTGCCTGGAGGGCAGGGGGCATCTCTGGGGCCAACGTCCTGACTTTC
>TRBV10-1|TRBJ2-3|.|.
CASSDVAAPDTQYF
TGCGCCAGCAGTGACGTGGCGGCCCCAGATACGCAGTATTTT
>TRBV7-9|TRBJ1-2|once|.
CASSLGQSNYGYTF
TGTGCCAGCAGCTTGGGGCAATCTAACTATGGCTACACCTTC
>TRBV27|TRBJ1-1|.|.
CASSRSGQSNTEAFF
TGTGCCAGCAGCCGCTCCGGACAGAGCAACACTGAAGCTTTCTTT
>TRBV15|TRBJ1-6|.|.
CATSRDAQGNSPLHF
TGTGCCACCAGCAGAGACGCCCAGGGTAATTCACCCCTCCACTTT
>TRBV3-1/TRBV3-2|TRBJ1-5|.|.
CASSQDPGARGRPQHF
TGTGCCAGCAGCCAAGATCCGGGAGCCCGCGGTCGACCCCAGCATTTT
>TRBV27|TRBJ2-1|.|TRBD2
CASSSLAGGSNEQFF
TGTGCCAGCAGTTCGCTAGCGGGAGGTTCCAATGAGCAGTTCTTC
>TRBV5-8|TRBJ1-4|.|.
CASSLSQVTGLNEKLFF
TGTGCCAGCAGCTTGTCCCAGGTGACCGGACTTAATGAAAAACTGTTTTTT